This T cell receptor (beta chain) was recovered during a study of T cell responses to AZD1222 COVID-19 vaccine. This table comes from immunoSEQ multiplex PCR, and its TCRdb copy is limited to in-frame clones, with some not included. The table shows around 130,000 clones, with about 86% occurring only once. General study findings and limits: Baseline antibody screening turned up just five to seven seropositive AZD1222 recipients. Clonal diversity may have been underestimated, and the donors were mostly white British, with more females than males.

CDR1 is MGHDK and CDR2 is SYGVNS in the germline V gene. V was shortened by 2 bases and J by 8 bases, with 9 bases between the two germline ends. The CDR3 extends over 13 amino acids. On this clone itself: Its specificity is not known.

The sequence came from an adult who received the AZD1222 COVID-19 vaccine. V gene TRBV25-1 combines with J gene TRBJ1-4, with D possibly TRBD1 on 5 matching bases. Material: peripheral blood, obtained 28 days after the second AZD1222 dose. The CDR3: CASSEQGKEKLFF. DNA of the CDR3: TGTGCCAGCAGTGAACAGGGAAAAGAAAAACTGTTTTTT.